The sequence of this T cell receptor beta chain was determined in a study of blood T cell repertoires in COVID-19. About the study: Material from acute and convalescent COVID-19 was sourced from the United States, Italy and Spain. T cells, B-cell-depleted T cells, or PBMCs provided the cDNA or gDNA that served as material.

The CDR3 contains 15 residues. Trimming took 2 bases from V and 3 from J, leaving 10 bases between them. CDR1 and CDR2 (germline): MNHNY, SVGAGI (reference sequence). In the original processing: Estimates of nucleated cell counts were drawn from the amplification of reference gene primers. Clones were read by immunoSEQ multiplex PCR, and TCRdb kept only the in-frame ones, dropping some. The D gene and trimming were derived from the DNA, and the V and J assignments and clone size from that table. Here the sample spans 150,000 to 200,000 clones, roughly 89% being singletons. The chain combines TRBV6-6 with TRBJ2-2; D unclear. The sequence derives from a man aged 50-59 years with acute or convalescent COVID-19. The source material was peripheral blood. The CDR3 here is CASSYQADDTGELFF. CDR3 DNA: TGTGCCAGCAGTTACCAGGCCGACGACACCGGGGAGCTGTTTTTT.